This passage covers 16 T cell receptor beta chains from one sample sequenced in a study of blood T cell repertoires in COVID-19. Using immunoSEQ multiplex PCR, the repertoire was profiled, and TCRdb retains in-frame clones only, with some absent. Counted here are roughly 380,000 clones, 70% to 90% occurring once; the ten biggest clones make up roughly 1.6%. The specimen was peripheral blood. These receptor sequences come from a middle-aged woman with COVID-19, enrolled during active disease.

V gene TRBV7-9 combines with J gene TRBJ1-1; D ambiguous. Trimming shortened V by 5 bases and J by 0 bases, and 16 bases separated the two germline ends. The CDR3 is 16 amino acids. CDR1 is SEHNR and CDR2 is FQNEAQ in the germline V gene (reference sequence). This chain's CDR3 is CASSPIEFRLNTEAFF. CDR3 in DNA: TGTGCCAGCAGCCCCATAGAGTTTCGGTTGAACACTGAAGCTTTCTTT.

The rearrangement links TRBV9 to TRBJ2-1; 11 bases are shared with TRBD2. CDR3 size: 16 residues. Germline V gene lookup returns CDR1 SGDLS and CDR2 YYNGEE. V lost 4 bases and J lost 4; bases outside the gene matches: 7. CDR3 bases: TGTGCCAGCAGCACTGTAGCGGGAGGGACTTACAATGAGCAGTTCTTC. Translating it yields CASSTVAGGTYNEQFF.

The chain joins TRBV3-1 (or the pseudogene TRBV3-2) to TRBJ2-7, with 8 bases fitting TRBD2. CDR1 and CDR2 (germline): LGHDT, YNNKEL (reference sequence). This CDR3 is built from 14 residues. The V segment lost 1 base and the J segment 2 bases; nucleotides outside the gene matches: 1. The CDR3: CASSQGLATYEQYF. In DNA, the CDR3 is TGTGCCAGCAGCCAAGGACTAGCGACCTACGAGCAGTACTTC.

The V and J genes are TRBV30 and TRBJ1-2; 7 bases match TRBD1. After removal of 4 bases from V and 7 bases from J, the junction contained 6 bases not matched to a gene. The CDR3 extends over 12 amino acids. Germline CDR1 reads GTSNPN; CDR2 reads SVGIG (reference sequence). CDR3 sequence: CAWKQGTFGYTF. The CDR3 bases are TGTGCCTGGAAACAGGGGACTTTTGGCTACACCTTC.

As to this clone: Within the sample, other DNA sequences also encode this same CDR3. This rearrangement joins TRBV18 to TRBJ2-7; 9 nucleotides agree with TRBD1. Germline V gene lookup returns CDR1 KGHSH and CDR2 LQKENI. The CDR3 has 14 amino acids. V dropped 3 bases and J dropped 1; count of bases not matched to a gene: 1. This chain's CDR3 is CASSPGTGSYEQYF. Here the CDR3 DNA reads TGTGCCAGCTCACCCGGGACAGGGTCCTACGAGCAGTACTTC.

This clone was counted between two and nine times. J is TRBJ2-5 and V is TRBV2, with TRBD2 as a possible D gene (6 bases). V shed 3 bases and J shed 4 bases, with 12 bases lying between them. This CDR3 spans 14 amino acids. From germline, CDR1 is SNHLY and CDR2 FYNNEI. The CDR3 reads CASSEERALETQYF. CDR3 sequence (DNA): TGTGCCAGCAGTGAGGAGCGGGCCTTAGAGACCCAGTACTTC.

The rearrangement uses TRBV5-8 and TRBJ2-7, with 7 bases fitting TRBD2. The V gene's germline CDR1 is SGHTS and CDR2 YDEGEE. CDR3 length: 15 amino acids. With 2 bases clipped from V and 2 bases from J, the junction kept 7 bases outside the gene matches. CDR3 in DNA: TGTGCCAGCAGCTTAGGGAGGGACGGCCCCTACGAGCAGTACTTC. This encodes CASSLGRDGPYEQYF.

This chain links TRBV2 with TRBJ1-2; 9 bases are a match to TRBD1. The CDR3 is 16 amino acids. In germline, CDR1 is SNHLY, CDR2 FYNNEI. Trimming at V came to 6 bases and at J to 4 bases, leaving 12 bases not matched to a gene. Here the CDR3 DNA reads TGTGCCAGCAGGGGACCCCGGACAGGGGAACTCTATGGCTACACCTTC. Its translation is CASRGPRTGELYGYTF.

The rearrangement links TRBV7-3 to TRBJ1-5; TRBD1 is a possible D gene (5 bases). Trimming cost V 5 bases and J 6 bases, with 11 bases left between them. CDR1 SGHTA and CDR2 FQGTGA come from the germline V gene. CDR3 length: 13 amino acids. CDR3 sequence: CASSPQEGQPQHF. Written as DNA, the CDR3 is TGTGCCAGCAGCCCACAGGAAGGTCAGCCCCAGCATTTT.

This clone showed up many times. The CDR3 DNA reads as TGTGCCAGCAGCAACCGACAGGGACTGGCGGATGAGCAGTTCTTC. Encoded protein: CASSNRQGLADEQFF. This chain connects TRBV13 to TRBJ2-1, with TRBD1 as a possible D gene (7 bases). Germline lookup yields CDR1 PRHDT and CDR2 FYEKMQ (reference sequence). The length of the CDR3 is 15 residues. Trimming removed 5 bases from V and 8 bases from J, with 19 bases in between.

The J gene is TRBJ1-6, the V gene TRBV13; TRBD1 aligns across 7 bases. This CDR3 is 14 amino acids long. Germline V gene lookup returns CDR1 PRHDT and CDR2 FYEKMQ (reference sequence). The V segment lost 5 bases and the J segment 8 bases; nucleotides outside the gene matches: 6. The CDR3 is CASSPQGEDSPLHF. The CDR3 DNA reads as TGTGCCAGCAGCCCTCAGGGGGAGGATTCACCCCTCCACTTT.

The chain has TRBV13 and TRBJ2-3; unclear D gene. This CDR3 contains 14 residues. V dropped 5 bases and J dropped 1 base, with 10 bases sitting between them. Germline CDR1 and CDR2: PRHDT and FYEKMQ (reference sequence). This CDR3 reads CASSPLGRTDTQYF. In nucleotides, the CDR3 is TGTGCCAGCAGCCCGCTAGGCCGCACAGATACGCAGTATTTT.

This chain links TRBV4-3 with TRBJ2-6; no clear D gene. Trimming left V 3 bases short and J 0 bases short, with 9 bases between. The germline gives CDR1 LGHNA, CDR2 YSLEER. The CDR3 is 16 residues long. The CDR3 region is CASSHTVSSGANVLTF. CDR3 nucleotides: TGCGCCAGCAGCCATACAGTGAGCTCTGGGGCCAACGTCCTGACTTTC.

This clone came up a few times. The chain links TRBV6-2 or TRBV6-3 to TRBJ1-2; tentative D call: TRBD1 (6 bases). Germline-derived CDR1 and CDR2 are MNHEY and SVGEGT. Trimming took off 2 bases at V and 4 bases at J, with 14 bases between the two ends. The CDR3 length is 15 residues. The CDR3 nucleotides read TGTGCCAGCAGTTACAGGCAGGGGAATGTCTATGGCTACACCTTC. This encodes CASSYRQGNVYGYTF.

The chain employs TRBV7-2 and TRBJ1-6; D unclear. Trimming shortened V by 1 base and J by 7 bases, and 11 bases separated the two germline ends. Germline values: CDR1 SGHTA, CDR2 FQGNSA. The length of the CDR3 is 15 residues. The CDR3, as DNA: TGTGCCAGCAGCTTAGGTGGGCAGCCCAATTCACCCCTCCACTTT. Amino acid sequence: CASSLGGQPNSPLHF.

The CDR3 region is CASSPSGGTEAFF. CDR3 nucleotide sequence: TGTGCCAGCAGCCCATCGGGGGGGACTGAAGCTTTCTTT. V gene TRBV6-5 combines with J gene TRBJ1-1; perhaps TRBD1 as D (5 bases). Germline V lookup: CDR1 MNHEY, CDR2 SVGAGI. V lost 6 bases, J lost 5 bases, and 13 bases lay in between. The CDR3 is 13 residues long.